This T cell receptor (beta chain) derives from a study of blood T cell repertoires in COVID-19. Study-level background: COVID-19 samples collected from the United States, Italy and Spain covered acute and convalescent phases. T cells, B-cell-depleted T cells, or PBMCs provided the cDNA or gDNA that served as material.

How the authors handled the data: It was from reference gene primer amplification that nucleated cell counts were estimated. Profiling relied on immunoSEQ multiplex PCR, and the TCRdb table lists in-frame clones only, not all of them. V, J and clone size are those of that table, while D and trimming were read from the DNA. The repertoire holds 200,000 to 250,000 clones, with roughly 81% as singletons. Germline lookup yields CDR1 MNHEY and CDR2 SVGAGI. CDR3 length: 13 amino acids. V lost 2 bases and J lost 6, with 7 bases in between. Sequences were obtained from peripheral blood. This chain connects TRBV6-5 to TRBJ2-2; D unresolved. The receptor comes from a man aged 50 to 59 with acute or convalescent COVID-19. CDR3 region: CASSYLDAGELFF. As DNA, the CDR3 is TGTGCCAGCAGTTACCTAGATGCCGGGGAGCTGTTTTTT.